The 26 T cell receptor beta chains reported below all come from one sample, sequenced in a study of cytomegalovirus exposure and HLA in healthy donors. The PCR was carried out with 60 Vbeta primers and 13 Jbeta primers. TCRdb's table, derived via immunoSEQ multiplex PCR, lists solely in-frame clones and lacks some. This repertoire shows more than 80,000 clones, around 79% found once; its top ten account for roughly 3.2%. Sequenced input: PBMCs. The receptors shown here come from a female donor in good health and CMV-seropositive.

This clone came up once. The chain uses TRBV20-1 and TRBJ1-1; no firm D call. Trimming shortened V by 5 bases and J by 1 base, and 5 bases separated the two germline ends. The CDR3 loop spans 11 amino acids. Germline values: CDR1 DFQATT, CDR2 SNEGSKA (reference sequence). The CDR3 DNA reads TGCAGTGCTTATTCGAACACTGAAGCTTTCTTT. Translation: CSAYSNTEAFF.

The J gene is TRBJ2-7, the V gene TRBV29-1; 7 bases fit TRBD1. J was trimmed by 2 bases and V by 6 bases; bases with no gene match: 10. The CDR3 loop spans 14 amino acids. The germline V gene encodes CDR1 SQVTM and CDR2 ANQGSEA. CDR3 DNA: TGCAGCGTCTCCCAGACAGGGATTGCCTACGAGCAGTACTTC. Protein product: CSVSQTGIAYEQYF.

The J gene is TRBJ1-2, the V gene TRBV7-9; maybe TRBD1 (5 bases). The germline gives CDR1 SEHNR, CDR2 FQNEAQ (reference sequence). Trimming stripped 3 bases from V and 8 bases from J, with 16 bases between. The CDR3 spans 14 residues. CDR3 protein: CASSFSYTGGGYTF. CDR3 bases: TGTGCCAGCAGCTTCTCCTACACAGGTGGAGGCTACACCTTC.

In DNA form, the CDR3 reads TGTGCCAGCACCACGAGGACTAGCGGAGAGACCCAGTACTTC. Its translation is CASTTRTSGETQYF. The rearrangement uses TRBV2 and TRBJ2-5; TRBD2 matches at 10 bases. In germline, CDR1 is SNHLY, CDR2 FYNNEI. After removal of 7 bases from V and 4 bases from J, the junction contained 6 bases not matched to a gene. The CDR3 has 14 residues.

The V gene is TRBV28, the J gene TRBJ1-5, with D possibly being TRBD1 (6 bases). Germline V gene lookup returns CDR1 MDHEN and CDR2 SYDVKM. There are 17 residues in the CDR3. V was clipped by 7 bases and J by 1 base, with 20 bases between them. For the CDR3, the DNA is TGTGCCAGCACCTTAGGGGGGGCTCTGGGAAGCAATCAGCCCCAGCATTTT. Translation: CASTLGGALGSNQPQHF.

The V and J genes are TRBV25-1 and TRBJ1-6; TRBD1 agrees at 8 bases. With 6 bases clipped from V and 8 bases from J, the junction kept 9 bases outside the gene matches. Germline assignment: CDR1 MGHDK and CDR2 SYGVNS. This CDR3 spans 15 amino acids. The CDR3 spells CASSNPTGEHSPLHF. CDR3 coding DNA: TGTGCCAGCAGCAACCCGACAGGGGAACATTCACCCCTCCACTTT.

This clone was observed once. This chain joins TRBV5-1 and TRBJ2-3; TRBD2 matches 8 bases. The germline gives CDR1 SGHRS, CDR2 YFSETQ. The V and J ends lost 3 bases and 3 bases, in that order; junction bases with no gene match: 12. The CDR3 runs to 17 residues. The CDR3 bases are TGCGCCAGCAGCTATACCCTCGGGACTAGTTTAACAGATACGCAGTATTTT. Its translation is CASSYTLGTSLTDTQYF.

This chain links TRBV7-8 with TRBJ1-4; 8 bases line up with TRBD1. Germline V gene lookup returns CDR1 SGHVS and CDR2 FQNEAQ. This CDR3 region has 13 residues. V trimming: 5 bases; J trimming: 10 bases; junction bases outside the gene matches: 6. CDR3 sequence: CASSADRAGKLFF. CDR3 DNA: TGTGCCAGCAGCGCGGACAGGGCAGGAAAACTGTTTTTT. Based on the CDR3 plus reference TRBV7-8 and TRBJ1-4, the full variable domain is GAGVSQSPRYKVAKRGQDVALRCDPISGHVSLFWYQQALGQGPEFLTYFQNEAQLDKSGLPSDRFFAERPEGSVSTLKIQRTQQEDSAVYLCASSADRAGKLFFGSGTQLSVL.

V is TRBV5-1 and J is TRBJ2-7; 7 nucleotides line up with TRBD1. The CDR3 runs 13 residues. The germline gives CDR1 SGHRS, CDR2 YFSETQ. The junction had 3 bases not matched to a gene; V was cut back by 3 bases and J by 3 bases. CDR3: CASSYRDSYEQYF. The CDR3 nucleotides are TGCGCCAGCAGCTACCGGGACAGCTACGAGCAGTACTTC.

This clone was seen a few times. This chain connects TRBV6-1 to TRBJ2-5; D might be TRBD1 (6 bases). The tail of the sequence fits TRBJ2-7 better, so the J call may be wrong. Germline lookup yields CDR1 MNHNS and CDR2 SASEGT. The CDR3 consists of 14 residues. The CDR3, as DNA: TGTGCCAGCAGACTTTCTTGGGGGCTATACGAGCAGTACTTC. Translation: CASRLSWGLYEQYF.

As concerns this clone: The DNA is omitted, as the CDR3 cannot be located on it reliably, and the CDR3 follows TCRdb's listing. The chain uses TRBV28 and TRBJ2-5; the D call of TRBD1 is as the table states it, not checked on the DNA. Germline lookup yields CDR1 MDHEN and CDR2 SYDVKM. The CDR3 spans 13 residues, counting both ends. This CDR3 is CASSRVAAGTPYF.

This clone came up once. V usage is TRBV2 and J usage is TRBJ1-5; D remains unclear. Trimming pared 8 bases from V and 1 base from J, leaving 9 bases between. CDR3 length: 13 amino acids. The germline CDR1 and CDR2 sequences are SNHLY and FYNNEI. The CDR3 spells CASRTLSNQPQHF. For the CDR3, the DNA is TGTGCCAGCCGGACTTTAAGCAATCAGCCCCAGCATTTT.

The CDR3 DNA reads TGCAGCGCCGGCGGGGGGCGCGAACAGCCCCAGCATTTT. It is translated as CSAGGGREQPQHF. The V gene is TRBV29-1, the J gene TRBJ1-5, with D possibly being TRBD1 (6 bases). CDR1 is SQVTM and CDR2 is ANQGSEA in the germline V gene. The CDR3 has 13 residues. The germline V and J ends were trimmed by 7 bases and 7 bases, with 17 bases remaining between them.

The CDR3 loop is CASSMGTWNGSPLHF. The CDR3 coding sequence is TGTGCCAGCAGCATGGGGACTTGGAATGGTTCACCCCTCCACTTT. The chain couples TRBV5-4 to TRBJ1-6; possibly TRBD1 for D (5 bases). The CDR3 has 15 residues. Germline V lookup: CDR1 SGHNT, CDR2 YYREEE (reference sequence). V lost 4 bases and J lost 9, with 17 bases in between. Using reference TRBV5-4 and TRBJ1-6 for the parts outside the CDR3, the full variable domain is ETGVTQSPTHLIKTRGQQVTLRCSSQSGHNTVSWYQQALGQGPQFIFQYYREEENGRGNFPPRFSGLQFPNYSSELNVNALELDDSALYLCASSMGTWNGSPLHFGNGTRLTVT.

The sample holds a few counts of this clone. This chain joins TRBV9 and TRBJ1-2, with no clear D. Germline assignment: CDR1 SGDLS and CDR2 YYNGEE. The CDR3 totals 16 residues. Trimming left V 0 bases short and J 2 bases short, with 14 bases between. DNA for the CDR3: TGTGCCAGCAGCGTAGATGGAGGAGTTGGGAACTATGGCTACACCTTC. Encoded protein: CASSVDGGVGNYGYTF.

The CDR3 nucleotides read TGTGCCATCAGTGAGAGAGGCCACAGGGGCTCCATGAACACTGAAGCTTTCTTT. It is translated as CAISERGHRGSMNTEAFF. The gene calls are TRBV10-3 and TRBJ1-1; 7 bases agree with TRBD1. The V segment lost 2 bases and the J segment 0 bases; nucleotides outside the gene matches: 12. Germline loops: CDR1 ENHRY, CDR2 SYGVKD. CDR3 size: 18 residues.

The rearrangement links TRBV10-3 to TRBJ1-2, with a weak D call TRBD1 (5 bases). V lost 7 bases, J lost 3 bases, and 12 bases lay in between. In germline, CDR1 is ENHRY, CDR2 SYGVKD. The CDR3 contains 13 residues. Here the CDR3 reads CAINGAGDYGYTF. The DNA of the CDR3 is TGTGCCATCAATGGGGCAGGCGACTATGGCTACACCTTC.

The chain joins TRBV9 to TRBJ2-7, with 11 bases lining up with TRBD2. The CDR3 consists of 16 residues. Germline V gives CDR1 SGDLS, CDR2 YYNGEE. V lost 3 bases and J lost 6; bases outside the gene matches: 11. The CDR3: CASSARGLADGGEQYF. DNA of the CDR3: TGTGCCAGCAGCGCCCGGGGACTAGCGGATGGGGGCGAGCAGTACTTC.

V gene TRBV28 combines with J gene TRBJ1-2; possible D gene TRBD1, 6 bases. Per germline, CDR1 MDHEN and CDR2 SYDVKM. The CDR3 has 15 amino acids. V lost 0 bases, J lost 0 bases, and 8 bases lay in between. CDR3 region: CASSLWDSSNYGYTF. DNA for the CDR3: TGTGCCAGCAGTTTATGGGACAGCTCTAACTATGGCTACACCTTC.

This chain joins TRBV6-5 and TRBJ2-1, with 11 bases fitting TRBD2. J was trimmed by 7 bases and V by 4 bases; bases with no gene match: 6. The CDR3 contains 15 residues. From germline, CDR1 is MNHEY and CDR2 SVGAGI. The CDR3 here is CASSLAGGPGNEQFF. DNA for the CDR3: TGTGCCAGCAGTTTAGCGGGGGGGCCGGGGAATGAGCAGTTCTTC.

The rearrangement joins TRBV29-1 to TRBJ2-7, with a weak D call TRBD2 (6 bases). The CDR3 totals 12 residues. Germline V gives CDR1 SQVTM, CDR2 ANQGSEA. Trimming shortened V by 6 bases and J by 6 bases, and 15 bases separated the two germline ends. For the CDR3, the DNA is TGCAGCGTCGGACTACCCCCCGGCGAGCAGTACTTC. It encodes CSVGLPPGEQYF.

The gene calls are TRBV11-2 and TRBJ2-7; D is possibly TRBD1 (6 bases). The CDR3 extends over 15 amino acids. CDR1 is SGHAT and CDR2 is FQNNGV in the germline V gene. Trimming pared 3 bases from V and 3 bases from J, leaving 15 bases between. The CDR3: CASSFPTGLLYEQYF. CDR3 sequence (DNA): TGTGCCAGCAGCTTTCCTACAGGGCTCCTCTACGAGCAGTACTTC.

Remarks on this clone: One end of the junction does not line up with germline, which may come from a read error. V is TRBV7-2 and J is TRBJ2-7; 7 nucleotides agree with TRBD2. The CDR3 is 15 residues long. The germline gives CDR1 SGHTA, CDR2 FQGNSA. The CDR3 loop reads CASSVARGLVYEQYF. The CDR3 region has the DNA TGTGCCAGCAGCGTAGCGCGGGGGTTGGTATACGAGCAGTACTTC.

This chain connects TRBV28 to TRBJ1-5, with D maybe TRBD1 (5 bases). This CDR3 spans 15 amino acids. Germline values: CDR1 MDHEN, CDR2 SYDVKM. Trimming cost V 3 bases and J 2 bases, with 11 bases left between them. The CDR3 DNA is TGTGCCAGCAGTTTTGGGGGGAGGGGCAATCAGCCCCAGCATTTT. This translates into CASSFGGRGNQPQHF.

V is TRBV5-1 and J is TRBJ2-7; 8 bases match TRBD1. J gave up 2 bases and V 6 bases, and 7 bases lay outside the gene matches. Germline CDR1 reads SGHRS; CDR2 reads YFSETQ. The CDR3 extends over 14 amino acids. The CDR3 sequence: CASNRQGLAYEQYF. For the CDR3, the DNA is TGCGCCAGCAACAGACAGGGGTTAGCCTACGAGCAGTACTTC.

The genes are TRBV25-1 and TRBJ1-4, with 8 bases that match TRBD1. CDR3 length equals 15 residues. CDR1 and CDR2 from the germline V gene are MGHDK and SYGVNS. V dropped 3 bases and J dropped 7; count of bases not matched to a gene: 7. The CDR3: CASSDSTGASEKLFF. The CDR3, as DNA: TGTGCCAGCAGTGACTCGACAGGGGCCAGTGAAAAACTGTTTTTT.